The 8 T cell receptor beta chains below were found in one sample sequenced in a study of cytomegalovirus exposure and HLA in healthy donors. 60 Vbeta and 13 Jbeta primers were used in PCR. TCRdb's table, derived via immunoSEQ multiplex PCR, lists solely in-frame clones and lacks some. This table holds around 130,000 clones, around 85% found once. What was sequenced was PBMCs. The receptors stem from a female donor in good health and CMV-seronegative.

This clone is a singleton in its sample. The V gene is TRBV27, the J gene TRBJ2-7; 7 bases align to TRBD1. Germline V lookup: CDR1 MNHEY, CDR2 SMNVEV (reference sequence). J lost 0 bases, V lost 0 bases, and 5 bases had no gene match. The CDR3 contains 16 residues. This CDR3 is CASSLSTGTVSYEQYF. The DNA for the CDR3 is TGTGCCAGCAGTTTATCGACCGGGACAGTCTCCTACGAGCAGTACTTC.

The V call is TRBV9, the J call TRBJ2-7; no definite D call. V lost 0 bases and J lost 3, with 7 bases in between. Germline V gene data show CDR1 as SGDLS and CDR2 as YYNGEE. This CDR3 contains 13 residues. The CDR3 sequence is CASSVAGDYEQYF. The CDR3 bases are TGTGCCAGCAGCGTAGCGGGTGACTACGAGCAGTACTTC.

This clone has a handful of counts. The V and J genes are TRBV10-1 and TRBJ2-7; no clear D gene. Germline-derived CDR1 and CDR2 are WNHNN and SYGVQD (reference sequence). The CDR3 is made up of 14 amino acids. With 2 bases removed from V and 5 bases from J, the gap between germline ends came to 13 bases. The DNA for the CDR3 is TGCGCCAGCAGTGAGGTGGGCCCGGCCAACGAGCAGTACTTC. Translating it yields CASSEVGPANEQYF.

The genes are TRBV5-8 and TRBJ1-4; 7 bases are shared with TRBD1. The germline V gene encodes CDR1 SGHTS and CDR2 YDEGEE. Trimming took 0 bases from V and 4 from J; bases not matched to a gene: 6. The length of the CDR3 is 16 residues. The CDR3, as DNA: TGTGCCAGCAGCTTGGGTTCGGGACAGATTAATGAAAAACTGTTTTTT. It codes for CASSLGSGQINEKLFF.

CDR3 in amino acids: CASSQADGGVEKLFF. The CDR3 DNA reads as TGCGCCAGCAGCCAAGCAGACGGGGGGGTTGAAAAACTGTTTTTT. The chain recombines TRBV4-1 with TRBJ1-4, with a possible D match to TRBD1 (5 bases). CDR1 MGHRA and CDR2 YSYEKL come from the germline V gene. The CDR3 loop spans 15 amino acids. V was trimmed by 1 base and J by 7 bases, leaving 13 bases between them.

The chain combines TRBV19 with TRBJ1-4; 7 positions match TRBD1. Germline V gene data show CDR1 as LNHDA and CDR2 as SQIVND (reference sequence). The CDR3 spans 14 residues. With V trimmed by 7 bases and J by 3 bases, 5 bases remained unmatched. The CDR3 loop is CASMVGTANEKLFF. CDR3 DNA: TGTGCCAGTATGGTGGGGACAGCTAATGAAAAACTGTTTTTT.

This clone has only one observation. This chain joins TRBV28 and TRBJ2-7; 7 bases fit TRBD1. The germline gives CDR1 MDHEN, CDR2 SYDVKM. J gave up 4 bases and V 6 bases, and 6 bases lay outside the gene matches. This CDR3 is 13 amino acids long. The CDR3 nucleotides read TGTGCCAGCAGGATCACAGGGGTATACGAGCAGTACTTC. This sequence encodes CASRITGVYEQYF.

The V gene is TRBV9, the J gene TRBJ1-1; D gene ambiguous. CDR3 length: 11 amino acids. Trimming left V 6 bases short and J 1 base short, with 4 bases between. CDR1 SGDLS and CDR2 YYNGEE come from the germline V gene. CDR3 bases: TGTGCCAGCACGGGGAACACTGAAGCTTTCTTT. Encoded protein: CASTGNTEAFF.